The 12 T cell receptor beta chains given below trace back to one sample, sequenced in a study of T cell changes during pregnancy in multiple sclerosis. Only in-frame clones appear in the TCRdb table, and some are missing; sequencing was by immunoSEQ multiplex PCR. Among roughly 23,000 clones, 75% to 95% were seen once, and the ten largest hold more than 0.65%. The starting material was CD4+ T cells from peripheral blood mononuclear cells, obtained in the third trimester of pregnancy. These receptors were collected from a female donor in good health, enrolled as a control in a pregnancy study.

The CDR3 sequence is CASSLGGEALYEQYF. DNA of the CDR3: TGCGCCAGCAGCTTGGGGGGGGAGGCGTTGTACGAGCAGTACTTC. The chain recombines TRBV5-1 with TRBJ2-7; a possible D gene is TRBD2 (6 bases). V was clipped by 0 bases and J by 4 bases, with 14 bases between them. The CDR3 consists of 15 residues. The V gene's germline CDR1 is SGHRS and CDR2 YFSETQ. Supplemented by reference TRBV5-1 and TRBJ2-7, the full variable domain reads KAGVTQTPRYLIKTRGQQVTLSCSPISGHRSVSWYQQTPGQGLQFLFEYFSETQRNKGNFPGRFSGRQFSNSRSEMNVSTLELGDSALYLCASSLGGEALYEQYFGPGTRLTVT.

This rearrangement joins TRBV27 to TRBJ2-1; 11 nucleotides line up with TRBD2. V shed 5 bases, J shed 5 bases, and the junction held 17 bases outside the gene matches. The CDR3 covers 19 residues. Germline V gives CDR1 MNHEY, CDR2 SMNVEV (reference sequence). The CDR3 DNA reads TGTGCCAGCAGTATAACCCCGCTACCCACTAGCGGGAGAGACAATGAGCAGTTCTTC. This gives the protein CASSITPLPTSGRDNEQFF.

V gene TRBV11-2 combines with J gene TRBJ2-7; D may be TRBD2 (6 bases). CDR1 is SGHAT and CDR2 is FQNNGV in the germline V gene. The length of the CDR3 is 12 residues. V lost 3 bases and J lost 4, with 7 bases in between. DNA of the CDR3: TGTGCCAGCAGCTTGGAGGGATACGAGCAGTACTTC. Translating gives CASSLEGYEQYF.

This chain links TRBV7-2 with TRBJ2-2; TRBD1 agrees at 7 bases. Germline lookup yields CDR1 SGHTA and CDR2 FQGNSA. The CDR3 length is 17 residues. V lost 5 bases to trimming and J lost 2 bases; unmatched junction nucleotides: 11. The CDR3: CASSPTDRELNTGELFF. DNA of the CDR3: TGTGCCAGCAGCCCCACAGACAGGGAACTCAACACCGGGGAGCTGTTTTTT.

The chain employs TRBV18 and TRBJ1-6; tentative D call: TRBD1 (6 bases). This CDR3 has 15 residues. CDR1 and CDR2 from the germline V gene are KGHSH and LQKENI. V lost 5 bases and J 8 bases, leaving 16 bases between the germline ends. CDR3 sequence reads: CASSSSTGGDSPLHF. The CDR3 DNA sequence: TGTGCCAGCTCATCCTCGACAGGAGGCGATTCACCCCTCCACTTT.

CDR3 sequence: CASNIPGSGNTIYF. Written as DNA, the CDR3 is TGTGCCAGCAACATCCCAGGGTCTGGAAACACCATATATTTT. This sequence joins TRBV28 and TRBJ1-3, with D maybe TRBD1 (5 bases). The ends were cut back, 7 bases at V and 1 base at J, with 11 bases in the middle. CDR3 length: 14 amino acids. Germline V gene lookup returns CDR1 MDHEN and CDR2 SYDVKM.

The rearrangement joins TRBV7-8 to TRBJ2-7, with 9 nucleotides matching TRBD2. The CDR3 totals 14 residues. After removal of 5 bases from V and 3 bases from J, the junction contained 5 bases not matched to a gene. Germline loops: CDR1 SGHVS, CDR2 FQNEAQ. The CDR3, as DNA: TGTGCCAGCAGCCGGAGCGGGGGGCGCTACGAGCAGTACTTC. Its translation: CASSRSGGRYEQYF.

This chain joins TRBV11-2 and TRBJ2-3, with 9 positions matching TRBD2. The CDR3 spans 15 residues. Losses at the gene ends were 0 bases for V and 3 bases for J; bases not matched to a gene: 1. The germline CDR1 and CDR2 sequences are SGHAT and FQNNGV. The CDR3: CASSLDAGGTDTQYF. CDR3 nucleotide sequence: TGTGCCAGCAGCTTAGATGCGGGGGGGACAGATACGCAGTATTTT. The full variable domain, with the rest looked up from reference TRBV11-2 and TRBJ2-3, is EAGVAQSPRYKIIEKRQSVAFWCNPISGHATLYWYQQILGQGPKLLIQFQNNGVVDDSQLPKDRFSAERLKGVDSTLKIQPAKLEDSAVYLCASSLDAGGTDTQYFGPGTRLTVL.

A note on this clone: Other DNA sequences from this sample encode an identical CDR3 as well. The chain links TRBV19 to TRBJ1-1; unclear D gene. The V end lost 2 bases, the J end lost 0 bases, and 7 bases lay between the germline ends. The CDR3 has 14 residues. CDR1 and CDR2 (germline): LNHDA, SQIVND (reference sequence). CDR3 protein: CASSINGVNTEAFF. Here the CDR3 DNA reads TGTGCCAGTAGTATAAACGGGGTGAACACTGAAGCTTTCTTT.

The gene calls are TRBV7-6 and TRBJ1-1; D is perhaps TRBD1 (5 bases). This CDR3 has 16 amino acids. From germline, CDR1 is SGHVS and CDR2 FNYEAQ. V was clipped by 2 bases and J by 0 bases, with 13 bases between them. The CDR3 DNA reads TGTGCCAGCAGCTTAATGGCGGGGGGGATGAACACTGAAGCTTTCTTT. It encodes CASSLMAGGMNTEAFF.

This sequence joins TRBV6-1 and TRBJ1-4, with D unclear. This CDR3 has 15 residues. Germline loops: CDR1 MNHNS, CDR2 SASEGT. V was cut by 1 base and J by 1 base, with 7 bases left in between. CDR3 DNA: TGTGCCAGCAGTGAAGAACGGGTAACTAATGAAAAACTGTTTTTT. Protein: CASSEERVTNEKLFF.

The V call is TRBV10-1, the J call TRBJ1-5; 11 bases fit TRBD1. The germline V gene encodes CDR1 WNHNN and CDR2 SYGVQD (reference sequence). With V trimmed by 4 bases and J by 6 bases, 5 bases remained unmatched. This CDR3 contains 15 residues. The CDR3, as DNA: TGCGCCAGCAGTGGGACAGGGGGCCGTGTTCAGCCCCAGCATTTT. The encoded protein is CASSGTGGRVQPQHF.